These 10 T cell receptor beta chains were all obtained from the same sample, sequenced in a study of T-cell memory formation after mild COVID-19. TCRdb re-derived calls from the 5' RACE reads in MiXCR, one entry per CDR3 protein. The top ten hold about a fifth of the sample, which has hundreds of thousands of distinct CDR3 sequences, over 15% seen once. The sequenced material came from PBMCs or a T cell subset sorted from them (not recorded which). All receptors derive from a man younger than 30 who had mild COVID-19 (a few samples of this study predate the infection). Cell type and time point are not known.

This chain's CDR3 is CASSGDSSGTEAFF. CDR3 nucleotide sequence: TGTGCCAGTAGCGGGGACAGCTCAGGCACTGAAGCTTTCTTT. The gene calls are TRBV19 and TRBJ1-1, with 7 bases lining up with TRBD1. The CDR3 is 14 residues long. CDR1 and CDR2 (germline): LNHDA, SQIVND (reference sequence). Germline trimming cut 6 bases from V and 4 bases from J; bases unmatched to any gene: 8.

In this sample, this clonotype turned up a few times. The chain combines TRBV11-1 with TRBJ2-2; D is perhaps TRBD1 (6 bases). The CDR3 loop spans 16 amino acids. The germline V and J ends were trimmed by 5 bases and 3 bases, with 16 bases remaining between them. From germline, CDR1 is SGHAT and CDR2 FQDESV (reference sequence). The CDR3 DNA follows: TGTGCCAGCAGCGCCCAGACAGGACCCTACACCGGGGAGCTGTTTTTT. As protein: CASSAQTGPYTGELFF.

The chain couples TRBV20-1 to TRBJ1-1; 7 bases are shared with TRBD1. Germline CDR1 is DFQATT and CDR2 is SNEGSKA (reference sequence). This CDR3 is 14 amino acids long. The V segment lost 8 bases and the J segment 3 bases; nucleotides outside the gene matches: 12. The chain's CDR3 is CSTKRGRKDTEAFF. The CDR3 bases are TGCAGTACTAAGAGGGGGCGAAAAGACACTGAAGCTTTCTTT.

This clonotype was seen more than once but under ten times. The DNA for the CDR3 is TGTGCCAGCAGTTTTGGGGTTAGGGACATTGAAGCTTTCTTT. Translating it yields CASSFGVRDIEAFF. The chain joins TRBV12-3 or TRBV12-4 to TRBJ1-1, with D possibly matching TRBD1 (6 bases). The CDR3 covers 14 residues. Trimming removed 3 bases at V and 7 bases at J, with 15 bases between.

The sample holds a few counts of this clonotype. This chain uses TRBV5-1 with TRBJ2-3; either TRBD1 or TRBD2 may supply D (6 bases each). CDR3 length: 16 amino acids. Trimming shortened V by 0 bases and J by 2 bases, and 13 bases separated the two germline ends. In germline, CDR1 is SGHRS, CDR2 YFSETQ. The CDR3 is CASSLGRGPNTDTQYF. CDR3 bases: TGCGCCAGCAGCTTGGGTCGGGGGCCAAACACAGATACGCAGTATTTT.

This clonotype was seen a few times. This rearrangement joins TRBV11-2 to TRBJ1-4; no reliable D call. The CDR3 spans 16 residues. Trimming cost V 3 bases and J 1 base, with 12 bases left between them. CDR1 SGHAT and CDR2 FQNNGV come from the germline V gene. CDR3: CASSLRPDGTNEKLFF. The CDR3 coding sequence is TGTGCCAGCAGCTTGAGGCCCGACGGAACTAATGAAAAACTGTTTTTT.

This chain connects TRBV20-1 to TRBJ2-1; 9 positions agree with TRBD2. CDR1 and CDR2 (germline): DFQATT, SNEGSKA (reference sequence). The trim removed 5 bases at V and 0 bases at J, leaving 8 bases unmatched. The CDR3 contains 16 residues. Here the CDR3 DNA reads TGCAGTGCTCGAATAGCGGGGGCAATCTCCTACAATGAGCAGTTCTTC. It translates to CSARIAGAISYNEQFF.

This clonotype was seen a few times. The chain uses TRBV9 and TRBJ1-1, with D possibly matching TRBD1 (5 bases). This CDR3 has 15 amino acids. Trimming took 4 bases from V and 4 from J, leaving 17 bases between them. CDR1 and CDR2 (germline): SGDLS, YYNGEE. The DNA for the CDR3 is TGTGCCAGCAGCCCCCGGACATTCACGGGCACTGAAGCTTTCTTT. Translated: CASSPRTFTGTEAFF.

In nucleotides, the CDR3 is TGCAGTGCAAAGATGAGAGAAGCTTTCTTT. Amino acid sequence: CSAKMREAFF. The chain combines TRBV20-1 with TRBJ1-1; no reliable D call. The CDR3 consists of 10 residues. From germline, CDR1 is DFQATT and CDR2 SNEGSKA (reference sequence). V was trimmed by 6 bases and J by 8 bases, leaving 10 bases between them.

This clonotype has a handful of counts. V gene TRBV5-1 combines with J gene TRBJ2-3; tentatively, D is TRBD1 (6 bases). The CDR3 consists of 15 residues. V dropped 4 bases and J dropped 3 bases, with 15 bases sitting between them. CDR1 and CDR2 (germline): SGHRS, YFSETQ. DNA of the CDR3: TGCGCCAGCAGCCCCGCGGACAGTGAGACAGATACGCAGTATTTT. Protein sequence: CASSPADSETDTQYF.